This T cell receptor beta chain was recorded in a study of blood T cell repertoires in COVID-19 (dated by TCRdb to the early 2020s). Background on the whole study: The collaborator samples originated in the United States, Italy and Spain and spanned the acute and convalescent phases of COVID-19. The material from the prospective study consisted of cDNA or gDNA derived from T cells, B-cell-depleted T cells, or PBMCs. Deeply sampled blood TCRbeta repertoires from subjects exposed to, actively infected with, or recovered from COVID-19 were included in the dataset. The repertoires were made available in a free public database intended to serve as a resource for research on the immune response to SARS-CoV-2. Samples came from the ongoing ImmuneRACE study (first 160 participants) plus 1,254 subjects from 6 global collaborators. Sample metadata almost always included a de-identified subject ID, COVID-19 status, age in years and sex. Where available, HLA class I and class II types were obtained from metadata supplied by the sample provider rather than from assay-based typing. The study at large found these results: Clinical and demographic metadata were provided uncurated, with the amount varying by source and participant.

TCRbeta CDR3 regions were amplified from genomic DNA by means of the immunoSEQ Assay, a bias-controlled multiplex PCR. Per the original workflow: Within the assay, amplification of reference gene primers was used to estimate how many nucleated cells each sample contained. To quantify the absolute abundance of each unique TCRbeta CDR3 rearrangement, sequence reads were collapsed and filtered. For each sample, productive Simpson clonality was calculated as the square root of Simpson's diversity index over productive rearrangements. In TCRdb, the immuneACCESS table is reduced to in-frame sequences with V and J assigned. These tables do not hold every clone; where another copy was compared, an unresolved V gene accounts for under half, and the others remain unexplained. V, J and clone size were drawn from that table, and D and trimming were deduced from the DNA. The sample has about 170,000 clones on record, around four fifths of them singletons. In total, the top ten clones hold approximately 8.2% of the sample.

This clone was found once. This receptor's antigen is unknown. Base qualities are not provided; no much larger clone lies one nucleotide away. One collaborating source in Seattle enrolled patients during active infection and followed them longitudinally through the course of disease. The collaborating institutions used their own protocols to collect whole blood in K2EDTA tubes. For TCRbeta analysis, collaborators shipped samples as frozen whole blood, isolated PBMCs, or DNA extracted from either of those sample types. Sequenced: peripheral blood. The clonotype was recovered from a woman of 80 years or more with COVID-19, enrolled during active disease.

Here the CDR3 is given as CASSRTSGTWNEQFF. The DNA reads as follows: TGTGCCAGCAGCCGGACTAGCGGGACTTGGAATGAGCAGTTCTTC. The chain couples TRBV5-6 to TRBJ2-1; 12 central bases correspond to TRBD2. Taken from cysteine to phenylalanine, the CDR3 has 15 residues. Left in the record is the CDR3 DNA by itself, 45 bases read in frame from the first base. Reading the germline V gene gives CDR1 SGHDT and CDR2 YYEEEE. Unmatched junction bases come to 6, with V trimmed by 4 bases and J by 7 bases.